One sample yielded the 10 T cell receptor beta chains listed below, sequenced in a study of T-cell memory formation after mild COVID-19. TCRdb re-derived calls from the 5' RACE reads in MiXCR, one entry per CDR3 protein. Of over 95,000 distinct CDR3 sequences listed, around a fifth are singletons. Sequencing was carried out using PBMCs or a T cell subset sorted from them (not recorded which). These receptors all stem from a man aged 18-30 years who had mild COVID-19 (a few samples of this study predate the infection). Cell type and time point are not known.

The chain recombines TRBV15 with TRBJ2-7; D may be TRBD1 or TRBD2 (6 bases each). CDR3 size: 15 residues. Germline loops: CDR1 LNHNV, CDR2 YYDKDF (reference sequence). V gave up 0 bases and J gave up 3 bases, with 12 bases separating them. This CDR3 reads CATSRDRGDNYEQYF. CDR3 nucleotides: TGTGCCACCAGCAGAGATAGGGGGGACAACTACGAGCAGTACTTC.

The sample holds a few counts of this clonotype. The chain uses TRBV9 and TRBJ2-3; TRBD1 is a possible D gene (5 bases). Deletions cut 0 bases from V and 4 bases from J, with 15 bases between. This CDR3 has 16 residues. Looked up from germline, CDR1 is SGDLS and CDR2 is YYNGEE. CDR3 amino acids: CASSVVGRAMADTQYF. CDR3 in DNA: TGTGCCAGCAGCGTAGTTGGCAGGGCTATGGCAGATACGCAGTATTTT.

This chain joins TRBV5-1 and TRBJ2-2; 8 bases match TRBD1. CDR3 size: 14 residues. Germline lookup yields CDR1 SGHRS and CDR2 YFSETQ. V dropped 7 bases and J dropped 7; count of bases not matched to a gene: 9. CDR3 nucleotide sequence: TGCGCCAGCTCGTTGTCCAGGGGGCTCGGGGAGCTGTTTTTT. Translated: CASSLSRGLGELFF.

This clonotype appeared a few times. V is TRBV20-1 and J is TRBJ2-5, with 10 bases lining up with TRBD2. The junction had 3 bases not matched to a gene; V was cut back by 1 base and J by 4 bases. In germline, CDR1 is DFQATT, CDR2 SNEGSKA (reference sequence). The CDR3 runs to 14 residues. In DNA, the CDR3 is TGCAGTGCTAGAGGGCTAGCGGGGGCAGAGACCCAGTACTTC. Translating it yields CSARGLAGAETQYF.

This clonotype appeared a few times. The V gene is TRBV4-3, the J gene TRBJ1-5; D is undetermined. This CDR3 is 15 amino acids long. Germline CDR1 LGHNA, CDR2 YSLEER. With 0 bases removed from V and 1 base from J, the gap between germline ends came to 7 bases. The CDR3: CASSQDRWSNQPQHF. For the CDR3, the DNA is TGCGCCAGCAGCCAAGATCGATGGAGCAATCAGCCCCAGCATTTT.

This clonotype has just a few counts. V is TRBV7-9 and J is TRBJ2-2, with D tentatively TRBD1 (6 bases). Per the germline V gene, CDR1 is SEHNR and CDR2 is FQNEAQ (reference sequence). This CDR3 region has 15 residues. Between the trimmed V and J ends, which lost 4 bases and 8 bases, there was a span of 17 bases. CDR3 protein: CASSSSSGAWGELFF. The CDR3 coding sequence is TGTGCCAGCAGCTCGAGCTCAGGGGCCTGGGGGGAGCTGTTTTTT.

This clonotype was counted a few times. This chain joins TRBV15 and TRBJ2-2; unclear D gene. V was shortened by 5 bases and J by 4 bases, with 14 bases between the two germline ends. Germline CDR1 reads LNHNV; CDR2 reads YYDKDF (reference sequence). The CDR3 runs to 15 residues. CDR3 loop: CATSYSGPPTGELFF. The DNA of the CDR3 is TGTGCCACCAGCTATTCGGGCCCCCCCACCGGGGAGCTGTTTTTT. Complete variable domain (other parts from reference TRBV15 and TRBJ2-2): DAMVIQNPRYQVTQFGKPVTLSCSQTLNHNVMYWYQQKSSQAPKLLFHYYDKDFNNEADTPDNFQSRRPNTSFCFLDIRSPGLGDTAMYLCATSYSGPPTGELFFGEGSRLTVL.

This chain connects TRBV9 to TRBJ1-3; tentative D call: TRBD1 (5 bases). There are 13 residues in the CDR3. Trimming removed 5 bases at V and 2 bases at J, with 8 bases between. Germline-derived CDR1 and CDR2 are SGDLS and YYNGEE. DNA of the CDR3: TGTGCCAGCAGTTGGGGCGCTGGAAACACCATATATTTT. Amino acids: CASSWGAGNTIYF.

The chain uses TRBV27 and TRBJ1-1; no clear D. The CDR3 has 14 residues. Germline CDR1 MNHEY, CDR2 SMNVEV (reference sequence). Trimming shortened V by 2 bases and J by 4 bases, and 11 bases separated the two germline ends. This CDR3 is CASSLIPGSTEAFF. CDR3 nucleotide sequence: TGTGCCAGCAGTTTAATCCCGGGTAGCACTGAAGCTTTCTTT.

The chain carries TRBV7-9 and TRBJ2-7; D remains ambiguous. This CDR3 comprises 15 residues. Germline CDR1 and CDR2: SEHNR and FQNEAQ (reference sequence). The V gene lost 3 bases and the J gene lost 4 bases, with 16 bases spanning the gap. The CDR3 DNA follows: TGTGCCAGCAGCTTGGTGAGGACCTCTGAATACGAGCAGTACTTC. Protein sequence: CASSLVRTSEYEQYF.